The 10 T cell receptor beta chains listed next were all sequenced from one sample in a study of T cell changes during pregnancy in multiple sclerosis. Only in-frame clones appear in the TCRdb table, and some are missing; sequencing was by immunoSEQ multiplex PCR. The data hold over 65,000 clones, with approximately 91% observed a single time. Sequencing used peripheral blood, obtained in the first trimester of pregnancy. The origin of the receptors is a female donor with multiple sclerosis, enrolled in a pregnancy study.

The chain carries TRBV5-4 and TRBJ2-1, with 8 bases that match TRBD2. The CDR3 runs 14 residues. Losses at the gene ends were 2 bases for V and 15 bases for J; bases not matched to a gene: 13. The germline V gene has CDR1 SGHNT and CDR2 YYREEE (reference sequence). For the CDR3, the DNA is TGTGCCAGCAGCTTTAGGGGAGCGGGGGCCGGGCGGTTCTTC. This codes for CASSFRGAGAGRFF.

The chain uses TRBV28 and TRBJ2-5; TRBD2 might be the D (6 bases). Germline V gene sequence: CDR1 MDHEN, CDR2 SYDVKM. With 3 bases removed from V and 2 bases from J, the gap between germline ends came to 16 bases. This CDR3 comprises 16 residues. CDR3 sequence: CASSLWSSSGQETQYF. The CDR3 DNA sequence: TGTGCCAGCAGTTTGTGGAGTTCCAGCGGGCAAGAGACCCAGTACTTC.

A few counts support this clone. The V call is TRBV19, the J call TRBJ1-3, with D tentatively TRBD1 (6 bases). Per the germline V gene, CDR1 is LNHDA and CDR2 is SQIVND (reference sequence). V lost 3 bases and J lost 14, with 11 bases in between. The CDR3 consists of 11 residues. In nucleotides, the CDR3 is TGTGCCAGTAGTATCGACAGGTCCTTATATTTT. As protein: CASSIDRSLYF.

This chain connects TRBV5-6 to TRBJ1-2; possible D gene TRBD1, 5 bases. Germline values: CDR1 SGHDT, CDR2 YYEEEE. The CDR3 length is 15 residues. Trimming removed 1 base from V and 0 bases from J, with 10 bases in between. CDR3 sequence reads: CASSLWGGANYGYTF. For the CDR3, the DNA is TGTGCCAGCAGCTTGTGGGGGGGGGCTAACTATGGCTACACCTTC.

This chain uses TRBV7-9 with TRBJ2-7, with no clear D. V lost 3 bases, J lost 3 bases, and 12 bases lay in between. Germline CDR1 SEHNR, CDR2 FQNEAQ (reference sequence). This CDR3 is built from 14 residues. This CDR3 reads CASSLALLVYEQYF. The CDR3 nucleotides are TGTGCCAGCAGCTTGGCTCTTTTGGTCTACGAGCAGTACTTC.

This sequence joins TRBV27 and TRBJ1-6; TRBD1 agrees at 7 bases. From germline, CDR1 is MNHEY and CDR2 SMNVEV (reference sequence). V shed 5 bases and J 8 bases; nucleotides not matched to a gene: 15. This CDR3 is built from 17 residues. The CDR3 loop is CASSARNAWDSYSPLHF. The CDR3 nucleotides are TGTGCCAGCAGTGCCAGGAACGCCTGGGACAGCTATTCACCCCTCCACTTT.

The chain employs TRBV19 and TRBJ1-1; D is undetermined. Trimming removed 7 bases from V and 6 bases from J, with 18 bases in between. Germline-derived CDR1 and CDR2 are LNHDA and SQIVND (reference sequence). The CDR3 extends over 14 amino acids. CDR3 residues: CASTLAPGTAEAFF. The CDR3 nucleotides are TGTGCCAGTACCCTGGCGCCGGGAACCGCTGAAGCTTTCTTT.

V usage is TRBV10-3 and J usage is TRBJ2-7; 8 nucleotides agree with TRBD1. This CDR3 region has 14 residues. V shed 5 bases and J 0 bases; nucleotides not matched to a gene: 3. CDR1 ENHRY and CDR2 SYGVKD come from the germline V gene. The CDR3 here is CAISPDRDSYEQYF. In DNA, the CDR3 is TGTGCCATCAGTCCGGACAGGGACTCCTACGAGCAGTACTTC.

V is TRBV2 and J is TRBJ2-7, with TRBD2 matching 9 bases. The germline gives CDR1 SNHLY, CDR2 FYNNEI. The CDR3 loop spans 17 amino acids. V dropped 0 bases and J dropped 0; count of bases not matched to a gene: 6. CDR3: CASSEAGLAGPSYEQYF. CDR3 sequence (DNA): TGTGCCAGCAGTGAAGCAGGGCTAGCGGGGCCCTCCTACGAGCAGTACTTC.

This chain uses TRBV4-1 with TRBJ2-3; a possible D gene is TRBD2 (6 bases). This CDR3 comprises 14 residues. Germline CDR1 is MGHRA and CDR2 is YSYEKL. V was shortened by 1 base and J by 6 bases, with 11 bases between the two germline ends. The CDR3 nucleotides are TGCGCCAGCAGCCAAGGGGACTTCAAGGATACGCAGTATTTT. Encoded protein: CASSQGDFKDTQYF.